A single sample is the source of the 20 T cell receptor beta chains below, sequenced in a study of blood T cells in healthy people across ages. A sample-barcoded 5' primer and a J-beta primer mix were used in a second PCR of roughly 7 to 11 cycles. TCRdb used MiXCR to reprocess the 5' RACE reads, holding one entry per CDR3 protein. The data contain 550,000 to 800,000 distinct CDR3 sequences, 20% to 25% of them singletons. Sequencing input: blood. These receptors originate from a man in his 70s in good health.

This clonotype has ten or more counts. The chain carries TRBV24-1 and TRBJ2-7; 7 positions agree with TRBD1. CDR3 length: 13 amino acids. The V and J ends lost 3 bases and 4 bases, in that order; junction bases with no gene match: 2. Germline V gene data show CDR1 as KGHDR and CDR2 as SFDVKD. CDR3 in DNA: TGTGCCACCAGTGATGGGGACAGATACGAGCAGTACTTC. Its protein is CATSDGDRYEQYF.

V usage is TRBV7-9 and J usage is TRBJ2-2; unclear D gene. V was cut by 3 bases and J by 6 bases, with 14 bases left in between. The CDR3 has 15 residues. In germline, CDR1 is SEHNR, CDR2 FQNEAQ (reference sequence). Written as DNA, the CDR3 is TGTGCCAGCAGCTTTCGAGGCACGAAGGCCGGGGAGCTGTTTTTT. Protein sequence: CASSFRGTKAGELFF.

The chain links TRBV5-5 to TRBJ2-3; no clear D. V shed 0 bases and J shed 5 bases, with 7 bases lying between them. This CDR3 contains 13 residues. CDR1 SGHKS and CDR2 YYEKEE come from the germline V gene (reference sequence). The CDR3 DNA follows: TGTGCCAGCAGCTTGGACTACCTAGATACGCAGTATTTT. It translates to CASSLDYLDTQYF.

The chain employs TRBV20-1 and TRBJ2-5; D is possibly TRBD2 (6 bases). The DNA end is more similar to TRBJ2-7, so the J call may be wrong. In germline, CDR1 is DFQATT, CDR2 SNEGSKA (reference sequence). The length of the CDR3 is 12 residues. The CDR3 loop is CSAMEGSYEQYF. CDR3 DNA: TGCAGTGCTATGGAGGGATCCTACGAGCAGTACTTC.

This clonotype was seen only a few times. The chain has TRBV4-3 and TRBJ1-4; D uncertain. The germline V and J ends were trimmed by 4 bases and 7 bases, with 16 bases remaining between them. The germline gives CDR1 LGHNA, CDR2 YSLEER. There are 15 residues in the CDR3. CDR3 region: CASSRQVSSGEKLFF. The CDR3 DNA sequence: TGCGCCAGCAGCCGACAAGTATCCTCTGGTGAAAAACTGTTTTTT.

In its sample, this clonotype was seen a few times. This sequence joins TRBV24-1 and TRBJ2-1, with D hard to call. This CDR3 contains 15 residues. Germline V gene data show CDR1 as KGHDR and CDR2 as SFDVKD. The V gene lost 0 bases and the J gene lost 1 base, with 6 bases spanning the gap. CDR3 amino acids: CATSDLRDSYNEQFF. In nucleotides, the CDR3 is TGTGCCACCAGTGATTTGAGAGATTCCTACAATGAGCAGTTCTTC.

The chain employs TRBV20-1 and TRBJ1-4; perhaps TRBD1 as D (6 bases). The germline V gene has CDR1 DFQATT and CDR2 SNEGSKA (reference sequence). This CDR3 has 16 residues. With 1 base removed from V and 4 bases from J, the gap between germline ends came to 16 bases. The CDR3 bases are TGCAGTGCTAGAGTCGGAGGGGGTCGGGGTAATGAAAAACTGTTTTTT. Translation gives CSARVGGGRGNEKLFF.

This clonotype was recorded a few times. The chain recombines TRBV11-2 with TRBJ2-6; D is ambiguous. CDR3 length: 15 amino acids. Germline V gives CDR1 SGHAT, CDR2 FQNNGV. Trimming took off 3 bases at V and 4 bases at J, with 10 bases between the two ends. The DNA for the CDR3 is TGTGCCAGCAGCTTCTGGCAAAAGGGGGCCAACGTCCTGACTTTC. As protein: CASSFWQKGANVLTF. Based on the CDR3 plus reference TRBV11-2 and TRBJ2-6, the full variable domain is EAGVAQSPRYKIIEKRQSVAFWCNPISGHATLYWYQQILGQGPKLLIQFQNNGVVDDSQLPKDRFSAERLKGVDSTLKIQPAKLEDSAVYLCASSFWQKGANVLTFGAGSRLTVL.

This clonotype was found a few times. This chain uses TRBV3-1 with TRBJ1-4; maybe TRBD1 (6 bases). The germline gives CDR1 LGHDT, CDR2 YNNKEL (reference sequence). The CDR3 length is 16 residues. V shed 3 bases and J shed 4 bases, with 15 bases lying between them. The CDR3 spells CASSHLQGQVNEKLFF. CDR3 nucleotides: TGTGCCAGCAGCCACCTGCAGGGGCAGGTTAATGAAAAACTGTTTTTT.

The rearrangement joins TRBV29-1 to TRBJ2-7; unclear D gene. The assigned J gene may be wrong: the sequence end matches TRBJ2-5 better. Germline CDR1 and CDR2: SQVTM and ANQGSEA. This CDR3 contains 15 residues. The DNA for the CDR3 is TGCAGCGTTGAAGAACCCAGCCGGCAGGTGGAGACCCAGTACTTC. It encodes CSVEEPSRQVETQYF.

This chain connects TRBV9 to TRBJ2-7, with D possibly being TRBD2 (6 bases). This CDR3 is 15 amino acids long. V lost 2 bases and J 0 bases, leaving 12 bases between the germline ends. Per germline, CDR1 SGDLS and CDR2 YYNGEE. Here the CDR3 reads CASSVFGGNSYEQYF. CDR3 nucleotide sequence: TGTGCCAGCAGCGTTTTCGGCGGGAACTCCTACGAGCAGTACTTC.

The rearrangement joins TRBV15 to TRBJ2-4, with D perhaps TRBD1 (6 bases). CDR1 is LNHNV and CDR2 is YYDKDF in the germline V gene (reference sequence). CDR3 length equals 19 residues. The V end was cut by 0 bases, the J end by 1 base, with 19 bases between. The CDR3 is CATSREGAQTKWAKNIQYF. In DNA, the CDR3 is TGTGCCACCAGCAGAGAGGGGGCCCAGACCAAATGGGCCAAAAACATTCAGTACTTC.

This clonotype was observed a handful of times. The DNA of the CDR3 is TGTGCCAGCAGCCGTTCGACTAGCGGGAGCGCGAATGAGCAGTTCTTC. As protein: CASSRSTSGSANEQFF. The chain links TRBV5-4 to TRBJ2-5, with 12 bases that match TRBD2. The J call may not be correct, given that the DNA end is closer to TRBJ2-1. CDR3 length: 16 residues. CDR1 SGHNT and CDR2 YYREEE come from the germline V gene (reference sequence).

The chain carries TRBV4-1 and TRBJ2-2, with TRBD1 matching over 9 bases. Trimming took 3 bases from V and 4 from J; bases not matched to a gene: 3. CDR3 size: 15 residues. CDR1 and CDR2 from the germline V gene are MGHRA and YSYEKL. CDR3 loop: CASSHRTGVTGELFF. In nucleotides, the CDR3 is TGCGCCAGCAGCCACCGGACAGGGGTCACCGGGGAGCTGTTTTTT.

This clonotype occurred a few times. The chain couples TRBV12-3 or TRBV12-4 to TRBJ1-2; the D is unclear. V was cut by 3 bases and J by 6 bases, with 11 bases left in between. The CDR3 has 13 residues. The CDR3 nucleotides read TGTGCCAGCAGTTTTGGAGGGTTTAATGGCTACACCTTC. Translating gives CASSFGGFNGYTF.

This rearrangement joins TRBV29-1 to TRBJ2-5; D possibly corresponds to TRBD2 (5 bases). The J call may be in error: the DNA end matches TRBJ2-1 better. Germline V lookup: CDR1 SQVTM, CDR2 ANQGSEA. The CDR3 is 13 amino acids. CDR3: CSVGEFSGFMQFF. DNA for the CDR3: TGCAGCGTTGGGGAGTTTAGTGGTTTCATGCAGTTCTTC.

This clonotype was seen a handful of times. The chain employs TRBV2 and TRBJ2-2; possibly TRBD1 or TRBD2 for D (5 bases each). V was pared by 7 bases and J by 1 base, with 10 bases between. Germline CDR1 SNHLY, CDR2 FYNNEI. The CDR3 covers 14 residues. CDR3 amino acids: CASIVGENTGELFF. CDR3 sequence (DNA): TGTGCCAGCATAGTGGGGGAGAACACCGGGGAGCTGTTTTTT.

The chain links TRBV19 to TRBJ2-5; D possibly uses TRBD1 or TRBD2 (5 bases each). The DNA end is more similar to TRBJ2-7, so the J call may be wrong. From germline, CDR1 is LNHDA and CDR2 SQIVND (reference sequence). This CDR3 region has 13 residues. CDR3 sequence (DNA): TGTGCCAGTAGCCGGTGGGGGTCCTACGAGCAGTACTTC. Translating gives CASSRWGSYEQYF.

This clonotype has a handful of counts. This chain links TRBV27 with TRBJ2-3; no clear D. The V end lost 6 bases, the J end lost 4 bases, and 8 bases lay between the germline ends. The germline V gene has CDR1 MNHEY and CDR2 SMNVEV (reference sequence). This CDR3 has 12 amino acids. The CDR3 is CASSRAPDTQYF. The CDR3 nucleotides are TGTGCCAGCAGCCGCGCCCCAGATACGCAGTATTTT.

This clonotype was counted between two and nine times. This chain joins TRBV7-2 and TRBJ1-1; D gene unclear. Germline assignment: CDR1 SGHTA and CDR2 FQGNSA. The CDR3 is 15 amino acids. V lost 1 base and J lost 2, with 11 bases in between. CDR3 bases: TGTGCCAGCAGCTTAGACAGCGCGGTTAACACTGAAGCTTTCTTT. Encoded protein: CASSLDSAVNTEAFF.